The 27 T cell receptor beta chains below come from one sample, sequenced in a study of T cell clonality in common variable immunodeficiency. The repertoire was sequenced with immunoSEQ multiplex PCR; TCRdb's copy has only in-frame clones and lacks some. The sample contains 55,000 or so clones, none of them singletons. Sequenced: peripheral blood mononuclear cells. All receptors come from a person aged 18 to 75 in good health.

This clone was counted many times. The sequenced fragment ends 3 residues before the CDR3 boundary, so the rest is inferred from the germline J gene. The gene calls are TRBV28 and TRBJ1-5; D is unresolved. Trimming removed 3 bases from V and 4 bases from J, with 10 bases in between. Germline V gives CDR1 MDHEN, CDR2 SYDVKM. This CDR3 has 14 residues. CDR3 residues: CASSFSQENQPQHF. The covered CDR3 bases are TGTGCCAGCAGTTTCTCTCAGGAAAATCAGCCC.

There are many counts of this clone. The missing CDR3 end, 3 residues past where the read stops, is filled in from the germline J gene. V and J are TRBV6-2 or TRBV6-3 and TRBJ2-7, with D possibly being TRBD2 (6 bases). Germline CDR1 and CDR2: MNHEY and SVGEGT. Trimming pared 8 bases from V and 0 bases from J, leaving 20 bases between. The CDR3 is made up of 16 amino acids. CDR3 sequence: CASRDISGLISYEQYF. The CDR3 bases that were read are TGTGCCAGCCGAGATATTAGCGGCCTAATCTCCTACGAG.

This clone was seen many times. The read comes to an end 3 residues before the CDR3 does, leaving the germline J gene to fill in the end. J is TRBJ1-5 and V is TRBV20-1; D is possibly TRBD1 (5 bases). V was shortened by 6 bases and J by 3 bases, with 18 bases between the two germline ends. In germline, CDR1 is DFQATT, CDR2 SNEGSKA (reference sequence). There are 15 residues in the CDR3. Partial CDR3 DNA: TGCAGTGCCAGGCGGGGGGAGGAGTACAATCAGCCC. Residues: CSARRGEEYNQP. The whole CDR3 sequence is CSARRGEEYNQPQHF.

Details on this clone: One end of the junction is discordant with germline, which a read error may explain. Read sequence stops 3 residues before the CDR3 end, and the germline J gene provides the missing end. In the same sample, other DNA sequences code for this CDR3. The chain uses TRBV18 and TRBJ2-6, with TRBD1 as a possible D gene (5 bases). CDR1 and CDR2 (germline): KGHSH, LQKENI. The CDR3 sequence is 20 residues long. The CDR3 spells CASSPPFRDRARSGANVLTF. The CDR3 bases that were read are TGTGCCAGCTCGCCACCTTTTCGTGACAGAGCCCGCTCTGGGGCCAACGTC.

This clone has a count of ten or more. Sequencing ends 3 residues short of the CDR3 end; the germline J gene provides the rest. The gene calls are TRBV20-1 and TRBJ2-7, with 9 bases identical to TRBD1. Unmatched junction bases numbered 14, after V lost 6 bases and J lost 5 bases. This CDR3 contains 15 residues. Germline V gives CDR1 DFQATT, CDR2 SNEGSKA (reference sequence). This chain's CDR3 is CSAPSAGQGNDEQYF. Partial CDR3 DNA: TGCAGTGCCCCCTCTGCGGGACAGGGAAACGACGAG.

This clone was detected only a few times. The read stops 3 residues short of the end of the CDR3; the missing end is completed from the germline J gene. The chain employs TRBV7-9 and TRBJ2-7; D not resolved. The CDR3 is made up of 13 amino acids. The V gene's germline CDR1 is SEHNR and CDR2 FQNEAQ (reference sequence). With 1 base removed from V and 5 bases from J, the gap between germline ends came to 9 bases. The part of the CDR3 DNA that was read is TGTGCCAGCAGCTTAGTCCCGCGGAACGAG. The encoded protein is CASSLVPRNE. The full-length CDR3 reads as CASSLVPRNEQYF. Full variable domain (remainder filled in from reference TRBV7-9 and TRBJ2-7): DTGVSQNPRHKITKRGQNVTFRCDPISEHNRLYWYRQTLGQGPEFLTYFQNEAQLEKSRLLSDRFSAERPKGSFSTLEIQRTEQGDSAMYLCASSLVPRNEQYFGPGTRLTVT.

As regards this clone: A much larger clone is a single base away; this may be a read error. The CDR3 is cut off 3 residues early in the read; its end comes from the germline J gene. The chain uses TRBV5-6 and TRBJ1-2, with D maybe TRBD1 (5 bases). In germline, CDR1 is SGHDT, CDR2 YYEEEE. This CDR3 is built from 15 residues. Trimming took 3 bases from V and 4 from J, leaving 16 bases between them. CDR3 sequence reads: CASSWGPGDVYGYTF. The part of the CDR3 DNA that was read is TGTGCCAGCAGCTGGGGACCGGGGGACGTCTATGGC.

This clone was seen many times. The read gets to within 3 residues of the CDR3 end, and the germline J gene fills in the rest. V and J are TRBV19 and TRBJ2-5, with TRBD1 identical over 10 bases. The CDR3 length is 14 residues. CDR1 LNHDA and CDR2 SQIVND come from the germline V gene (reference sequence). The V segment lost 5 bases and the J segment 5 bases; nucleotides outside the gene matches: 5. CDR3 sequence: CASSPGQGTETQYF. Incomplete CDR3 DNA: TGTGCCAGTAGTCCGGGACAGGGGACGGAGACC.

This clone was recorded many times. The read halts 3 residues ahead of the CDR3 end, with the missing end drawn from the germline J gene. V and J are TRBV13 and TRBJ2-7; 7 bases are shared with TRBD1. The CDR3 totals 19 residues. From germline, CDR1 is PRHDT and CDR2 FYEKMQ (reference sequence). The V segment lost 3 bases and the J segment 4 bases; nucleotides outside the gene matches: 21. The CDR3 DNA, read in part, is TGTGCCAGCAGCTTTAGGGGGCAGACGACAGGTAACTTGCCTTACGAG. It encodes CASSFRGQTTGNLPYE. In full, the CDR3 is CASSFRGQTTGNLPYEQYF.

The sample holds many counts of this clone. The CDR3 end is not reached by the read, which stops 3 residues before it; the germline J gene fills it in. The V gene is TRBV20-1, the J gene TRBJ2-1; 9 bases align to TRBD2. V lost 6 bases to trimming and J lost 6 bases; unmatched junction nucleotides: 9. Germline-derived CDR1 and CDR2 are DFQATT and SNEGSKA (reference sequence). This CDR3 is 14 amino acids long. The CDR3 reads CSAILAGLINEQFF. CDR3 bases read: TGCAGTGCCATCCTAGCGGGACTAATCAATGAG.

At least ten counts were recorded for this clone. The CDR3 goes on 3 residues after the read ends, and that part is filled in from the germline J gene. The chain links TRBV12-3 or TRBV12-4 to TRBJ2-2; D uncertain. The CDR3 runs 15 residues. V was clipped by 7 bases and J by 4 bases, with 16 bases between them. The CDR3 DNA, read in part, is TGTGCCAGCACCTTCCAAGGCACAGCCACCGGGGAG. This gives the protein CASTFQGTATGE. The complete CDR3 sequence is CASTFQGTATGELFF.

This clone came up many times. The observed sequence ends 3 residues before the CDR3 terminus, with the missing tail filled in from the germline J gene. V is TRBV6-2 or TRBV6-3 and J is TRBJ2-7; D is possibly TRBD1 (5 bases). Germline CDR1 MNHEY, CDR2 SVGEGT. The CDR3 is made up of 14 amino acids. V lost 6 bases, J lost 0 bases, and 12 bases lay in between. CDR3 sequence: CASRNTGYSYEQYF. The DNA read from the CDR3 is TGTGCCAGCAGAAACACAGGCTACTCCTACGAG.

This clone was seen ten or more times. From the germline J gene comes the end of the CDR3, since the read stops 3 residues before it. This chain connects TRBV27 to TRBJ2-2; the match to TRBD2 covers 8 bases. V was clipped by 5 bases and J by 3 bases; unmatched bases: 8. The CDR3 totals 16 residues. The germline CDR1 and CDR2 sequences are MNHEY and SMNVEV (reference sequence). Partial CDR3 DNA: TGTGCCAGCAGTCCAGCACTAGCGGAGCACACCGGGGAG. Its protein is CASSPALAEHTGE. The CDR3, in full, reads CASSPALAEHTGELFF.

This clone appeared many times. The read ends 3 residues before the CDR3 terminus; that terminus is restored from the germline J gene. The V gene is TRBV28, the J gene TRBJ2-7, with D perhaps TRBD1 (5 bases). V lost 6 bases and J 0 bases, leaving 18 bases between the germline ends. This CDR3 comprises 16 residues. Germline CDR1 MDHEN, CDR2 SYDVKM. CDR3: CASRLPNGQGSYEQYF. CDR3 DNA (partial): TGTGCCAGCAGACTCCCCAACGGGCAGGGCTCCTACGAG.

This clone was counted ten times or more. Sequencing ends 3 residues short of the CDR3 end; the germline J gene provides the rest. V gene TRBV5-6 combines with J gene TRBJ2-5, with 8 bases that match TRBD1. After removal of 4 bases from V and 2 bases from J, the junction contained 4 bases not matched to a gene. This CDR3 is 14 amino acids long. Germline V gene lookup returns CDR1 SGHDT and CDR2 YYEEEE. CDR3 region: CASSRDRFQETQYF. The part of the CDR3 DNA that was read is TGTGCCAGCAGCCGGGACAGGTTTCAAGAGACC.

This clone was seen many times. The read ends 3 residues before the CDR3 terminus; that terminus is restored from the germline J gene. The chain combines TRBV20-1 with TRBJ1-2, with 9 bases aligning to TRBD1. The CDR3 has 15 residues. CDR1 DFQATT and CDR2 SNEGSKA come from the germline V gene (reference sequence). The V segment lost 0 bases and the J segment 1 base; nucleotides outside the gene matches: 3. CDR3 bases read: TGCAGTGCTAGAGACTGGACAGGGGATAACTATGGC. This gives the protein CSARDWTGDNYG. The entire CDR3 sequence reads CSARDWTGDNYGYTF.

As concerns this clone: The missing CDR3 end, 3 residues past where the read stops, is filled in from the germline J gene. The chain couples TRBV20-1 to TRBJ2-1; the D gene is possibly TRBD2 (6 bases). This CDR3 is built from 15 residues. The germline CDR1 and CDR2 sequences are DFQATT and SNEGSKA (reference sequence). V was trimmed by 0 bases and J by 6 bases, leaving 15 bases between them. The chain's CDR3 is CSARDMSGYSNEQFF. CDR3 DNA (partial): TGCAGTGCTAGAGATATGAGCGGGTATAGCAATGAG.

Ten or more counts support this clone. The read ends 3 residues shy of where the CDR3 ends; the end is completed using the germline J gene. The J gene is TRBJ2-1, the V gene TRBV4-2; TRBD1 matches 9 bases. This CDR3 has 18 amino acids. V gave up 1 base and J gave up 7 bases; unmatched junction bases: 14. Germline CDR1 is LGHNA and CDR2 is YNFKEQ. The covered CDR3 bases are TGTGCCAGCAGCCAAGGAGTTTTTAACAGGGGGCAAGGAAATGAG. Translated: CASSQGVFNRGQGNE. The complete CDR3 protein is CASSQGVFNRGQGNEQFF.

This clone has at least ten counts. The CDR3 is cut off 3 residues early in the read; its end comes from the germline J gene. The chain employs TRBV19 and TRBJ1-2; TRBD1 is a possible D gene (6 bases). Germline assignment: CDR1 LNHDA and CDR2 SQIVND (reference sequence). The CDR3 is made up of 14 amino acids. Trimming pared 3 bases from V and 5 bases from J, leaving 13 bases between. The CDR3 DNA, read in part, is TGTGCCAGTAGTATCGTTCGTCAGGGGTATGGC. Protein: CASSIVRQGYG. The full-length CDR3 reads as CASSIVRQGYGYTF.

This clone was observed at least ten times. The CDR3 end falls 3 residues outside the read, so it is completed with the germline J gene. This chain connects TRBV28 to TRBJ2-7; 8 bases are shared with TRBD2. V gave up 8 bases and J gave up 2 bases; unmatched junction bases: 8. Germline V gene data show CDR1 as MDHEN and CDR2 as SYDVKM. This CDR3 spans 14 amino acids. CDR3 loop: CASVPSGGPYEQYF. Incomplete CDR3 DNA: TGTGCCAGCGTTCCCTCGGGGGGGCCCTACGAG.

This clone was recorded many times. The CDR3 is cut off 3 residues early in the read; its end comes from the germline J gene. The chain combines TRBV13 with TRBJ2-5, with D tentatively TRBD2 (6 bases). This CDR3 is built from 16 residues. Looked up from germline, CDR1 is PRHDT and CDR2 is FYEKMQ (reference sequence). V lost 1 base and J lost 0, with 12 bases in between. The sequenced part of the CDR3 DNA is TGTGCCAGCAGCTTAGTAGGTAGCGGAAACCAAGAGACC. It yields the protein CASSLVGSGNQET. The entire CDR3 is CASSLVGSGNQETQYF.

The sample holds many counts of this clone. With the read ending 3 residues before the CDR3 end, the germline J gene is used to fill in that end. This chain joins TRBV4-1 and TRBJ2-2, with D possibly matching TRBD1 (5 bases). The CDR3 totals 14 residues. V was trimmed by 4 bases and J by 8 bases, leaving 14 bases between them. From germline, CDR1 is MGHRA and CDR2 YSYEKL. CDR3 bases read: TGCGCCAGCAGCCTCTATCCGGACATAGGGGAG. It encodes CASSLYPDIGE. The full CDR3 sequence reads CASSLYPDIGELFF.

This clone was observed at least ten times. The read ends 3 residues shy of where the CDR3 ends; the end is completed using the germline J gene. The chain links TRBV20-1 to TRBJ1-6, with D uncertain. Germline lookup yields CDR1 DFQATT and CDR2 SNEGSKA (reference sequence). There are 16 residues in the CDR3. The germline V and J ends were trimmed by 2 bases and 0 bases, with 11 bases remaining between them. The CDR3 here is CSARFLANSYNSPLHF. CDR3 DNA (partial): TGCAGTGCTAGATTTCTGGCAAACTCCTATAATTCACCC.

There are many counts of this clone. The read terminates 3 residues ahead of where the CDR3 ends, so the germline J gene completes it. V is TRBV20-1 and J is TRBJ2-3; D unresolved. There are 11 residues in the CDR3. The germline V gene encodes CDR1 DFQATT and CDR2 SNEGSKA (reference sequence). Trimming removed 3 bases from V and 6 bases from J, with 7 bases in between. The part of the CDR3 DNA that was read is TGCAGTGCTAGCCGTCCGGATACG. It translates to CSASRPDT. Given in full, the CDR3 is CSASRPDTQYF.

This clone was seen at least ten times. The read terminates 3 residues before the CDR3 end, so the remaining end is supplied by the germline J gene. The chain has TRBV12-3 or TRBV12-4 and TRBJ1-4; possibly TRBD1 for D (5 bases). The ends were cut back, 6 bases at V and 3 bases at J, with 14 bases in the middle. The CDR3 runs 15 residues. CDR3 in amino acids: CASRISGRANEKLFF. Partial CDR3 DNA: TGTGCCAGCAGAATATCAGGCAGGGCTAATGAAAAA.

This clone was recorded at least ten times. Incomplete CDR3 DNA: TGCAGTGCTAGTCGCCGGGACAGC. Amino acid sequence: CSASRRDS. The whole CDR3 protein is CSASRRDSYTF. This chain connects TRBV20-1 to TRBJ1-2; perhaps TRBD1 as D (6 bases). The read comes to an end 3 residues before the CDR3 does, leaving the germline J gene to fill in the end. This CDR3 is built from 11 residues. The germline CDR1 and CDR2 sequences are DFQATT and SNEGSKA (reference sequence).

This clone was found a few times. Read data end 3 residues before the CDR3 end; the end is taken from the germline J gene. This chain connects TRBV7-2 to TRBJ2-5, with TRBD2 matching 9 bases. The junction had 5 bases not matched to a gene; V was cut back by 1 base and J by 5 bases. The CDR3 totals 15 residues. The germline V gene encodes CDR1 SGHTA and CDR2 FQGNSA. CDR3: CASSLVAGGWETQYF. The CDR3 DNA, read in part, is TGTGCCAGCAGCTTAGTGGCGGGAGGGTGGGAGACC.